These 8 T cell receptor beta chains were all obtained from the same sample, sequenced in a study of Ad26.COV2.S vaccination and SARS-CoV-2 variants. Stated treatment: roughly 19 received Ad26.COV2.S at low or high dose, single or two shots; about 5 received placebo; per-sample allocation not given. Sampling took place 63 days after the first vaccine or placebo injection. Some clones are missing from TCRdb's copy, which holds only in-frame ones; the method was immunoSEQ multiplex PCR. The data show approximately 480,000 clones, roughly 89% seen once. The specimen was peripheral blood, collected in a trial of Ad26.COV2.S vaccine versus placebo. These receptors all stem from a person aged 18-65 years who received the Ad26.COV2.S COVID-19 vaccine or a placebo.

This CDR3 reads CASSSPRGSGNTIYF. The DNA of the CDR3 is TGTGCCAGCAGCTCCCCACGGGGCTCTGGAAACACCATATATTTT. The gene calls are TRBV7-2 and TRBJ1-3; no clear D gene. The CDR3 totals 15 residues. V was trimmed by 4 bases and J by 0 bases, leaving 10 bases between them. Germline values: CDR1 SGHTA, CDR2 FQGNSA.

The genes are TRBV19 and TRBJ2-7; a weak D match, TRBD1 (5 bases). Germline loops: CDR1 LNHDA, CDR2 SQIVND (reference sequence). V gave up 3 bases and J gave up 2 bases, with 14 bases separating them. The CDR3 is 15 amino acids. The CDR3 sequence: CASSIGQGITYEQYF. CDR3 nucleotides: TGTGCCAGTAGTATTGGGCAGGGCATAACCTACGAGCAGTACTTC.

The gene calls are TRBV7-3 and TRBJ2-5; D is uncertain. Trimming pared 0 bases from V and 3 bases from J, leaving 5 bases between. CDR1 and CDR2 from the germline V gene are SGHTA and FQGTGA. The CDR3 loop spans 13 amino acids. CDR3 loop: CASSLTGKETQYF. In DNA form, the CDR3 reads TGTGCCAGCAGCTTAACAGGGAAAGAGACCCAGTACTTC.

The CDR3 nucleotides read TGCAGCGTTGAAGATGAGGCAGGGGCCTCCTACGAGCAGTACTTC. This codes for CSVEDEAGASYEQYF. This sequence joins TRBV29-1 and TRBJ2-7; maybe TRBD1 (6 bases). V lost 0 bases and J 0 bases, leaving 12 bases between the germline ends. This CDR3 spans 15 amino acids. Germline lookup yields CDR1 SQVTM and CDR2 ANQGSEA.

A word on this clone: Other DNA sequences from this sample encode an identical CDR3 as well. V and J are TRBV20-1 and TRBJ2-1; 7 bases agree with TRBD2. The CDR3 runs 13 residues. The V gene's germline CDR1 is DFQATT and CDR2 SNEGSKA (reference sequence). V was clipped by 3 bases and J by 3 bases; unmatched bases: 2. The CDR3 is CSASGGVYNEQFF. The CDR3 DNA follows: TGCAGTGCTAGTGGGGGGGTCTACAATGAGCAGTTCTTC.

The chain recombines TRBV30 with TRBJ1-2; 7 nucleotides match TRBD1. Losses at the gene ends were 0 bases for V and 4 bases for J; bases not matched to a gene: 14. The germline CDR1 and CDR2 sequences are GTSNPN and SVGIG (reference sequence). There are 17 residues in the CDR3. The CDR3 DNA sequence: TGTGCCTGGAGTGTAGGGGAGGTGGAGGGGGCTTTCTATGGCTACACCTTC. Translation: CAWSVGEVEGAFYGYTF.

V gene TRBV28 combines with J gene TRBJ1-1; D perhaps matches TRBD1 (6 bases). Germline loops: CDR1 MDHEN, CDR2 SYDVKM. The CDR3 covers 13 residues. Trimming stripped 4 bases from V and 11 bases from J, with 17 bases between. Written as DNA, the CDR3 is TGTGCCAGCAGTTCATTCGGGGGCGCGAAGGCTTTCTTT. Translated, it gives CASSSFGGAKAFF.

The J gene is TRBJ2-2, the V gene TRBV5-4; D gene unclear. Trimming removed 6 bases at V and 6 bases at J, with 15 bases between. Germline loops: CDR1 SGHNT, CDR2 YYREEE (reference sequence). The CDR3 is 14 residues long. The CDR3, as DNA: TGTGCCAGCAACAAATTCCCAAGGTCCGGGGAGCTGTTTTTT. Translation gives CASNKFPRSGELFF.